These 19 T cell receptor beta chains originate from one sample sequenced in a study of blood T cell repertoires in COVID-19. Sequencing was performed with immunoSEQ multiplex PCR; in TCRdb, only in-frame clones are kept and a portion is missing. The sample lists 200,000 to 250,000 clones, 70% to 85% occurring once. Sequenced: PBMCs or T cells enriched from blood (not recorded which). These receptors all stem from a woman aged 60 to 75 who had recovered from COVID-19.

The CDR3 here is CASGPGIATNEKLFF. The CDR3 coding sequence is TGTGCCAGCGGACCCGGGATTGCAACTAATGAAAAACTGTTTTTT. The chain links TRBV27 to TRBJ1-4; D unclear. The CDR3 has 15 residues. CDR1 is MNHEY, CDR2 SMNVEV, per germline (reference sequence). The germline V and J ends were trimmed by 8 bases and 0 bases, with 13 bases remaining between them.

In its sample, this clone was seen a few times. This rearrangement joins TRBV7-2 to TRBJ2-2; TRBD2 matches 8 bases. CDR1 is SGHTA and CDR2 is FQGNSA in the germline V gene. CDR3 length: 14 amino acids. J was trimmed by 7 bases and V by 7 bases; bases with no gene match: 8. The CDR3 sequence: CASMGPAGVGELFF. The CDR3 DNA follows: TGTGCCAGCATGGGGCCAGCGGGGGTCGGGGAGCTGTTTTTT. The variable domain in full, completed from reference TRBV7-2 and TRBJ2-2, reads GAGVSQSPSNKVTEKGKDVELRCDPISGHTALYWYRQSLGQGLEFLIYFQGNSAPDKSGLPSDRFSAERTGGSVSTLTIQRTQQEDSAVYLCASMGPAGVGELFFGEGSRLTVL.

This clone was counted a single time. V and J are TRBV29-1 and TRBJ2-1, with TRBD2 matching over 10 bases. The germline V gene has CDR1 SQVTM and CDR2 ANQGSEA. There are 14 residues in the CDR3. With V trimmed by 4 bases and J by 4 bases, 4 bases remained unmatched. CDR3: CSVGVAGGYNEQFF. The DNA of the CDR3 is TGCAGCGTTGGGGTAGCGGGAGGTTACAATGAGCAGTTCTTC.

The gene calls are TRBV12-3 or TRBV12-4 and TRBJ1-1; D gene uncertain. The V end was cut by 6 bases, the J end by 4 bases, with 9 bases between. This CDR3 spans 12 amino acids. The CDR3 region has the DNA TGTGCCAGCAGATACGGGGTCACTGAAGCTTTCTTT. Translated: CASRYGVTEAFF.

The rearrangement uses TRBV27 and TRBJ2-3; 9 bases are shared with TRBD1. The germline V gene encodes CDR1 MNHEY and CDR2 SMNVEV (reference sequence). V shed 3 bases, J shed 4 bases, and the junction held 11 bases outside the gene matches. The CDR3 runs to 17 residues. The CDR3 is CASSFFPRTGEADTQYF. In nucleotides, the CDR3 is TGTGCCAGCAGTTTCTTCCCGAGGACAGGGGAAGCAGATACGCAGTATTTT.

This chain links TRBV9 with TRBJ2-3; TRBD2 aligns across 8 bases. The CDR3 contains 15 residues. Trimming took 4 bases from V and 6 from J; bases not matched to a gene: 10. CDR1 SGDLS and CDR2 YYNGEE come from the germline V gene. CDR3 residues: CASSPEVAGSDTQYF. The CDR3 DNA reads TGTGCCAGCAGCCCCGAGGTAGCGGGATCGGATACGCAGTATTTT.

The V call is TRBV27, the J call TRBJ2-5; D unclear. With 2 bases removed from V and 5 bases from J, the gap between germline ends came to 9 bases. Germline assignment: CDR1 MNHEY and CDR2 SMNVEV (reference sequence). The length of the CDR3 is 13 residues. The CDR3 region is CASSLVARETQYF. CDR3 DNA sequence: TGTGCCAGCAGTTTAGTGGCGAGGGAGACCCAGTACTTC.

V is TRBV7-9 and J is TRBJ2-7; possible D gene TRBD2, 6 bases. The CDR3 length is 13 residues. V was shortened by 7 bases and J by 6 bases, with 16 bases between the two germline ends. Germline assignment: CDR1 SEHNR and CDR2 FQNEAQ (reference sequence). In nucleotides, the CDR3 is TGTGCCAGCATCGGGGAGGCAGGACCCGAGCAGTACTTC. Its translation is CASIGEAGPEQYF.

The gene calls are TRBV2 and TRBJ2-1; TRBD2 agrees at 12 bases. The CDR3 contains 16 residues. Per germline, CDR1 SNHLY and CDR2 FYNNEI. Trimming removed 6 bases from V and 2 bases from J; junction bases left unmatched: 5. The CDR3 DNA reads as TGTGCCAGCAGCTTCCTAGCGGGAGGGCCCTACAATGAGCAGTTCTTC. Translation: CASSFLAGGPYNEQFF.

This clone was seen a few times. The chain combines TRBV9 with TRBJ2-3, with 9 bases that match TRBD2. With 4 bases clipped from V and 0 bases from J, the junction kept 3 bases outside the gene matches. The CDR3 covers 15 residues. Germline V CDR1 and CDR2: SGDLS, YYNGEE. The CDR3 DNA is TGTGCCAGCAGCATAGCGGGGGTCAGCACAGATACGCAGTATTTT. This gives the protein CASSIAGVSTDTQYF.

The chain uses TRBV19 and TRBJ1-1; D may be TRBD1 (5 bases). The ends were cut back, 0 bases at V and 10 bases at J, with 12 bases in the middle. Germline V gives CDR1 LNHDA, CDR2 SQIVND (reference sequence). The CDR3 runs 13 residues. CDR3: CASSIEDSWGAFF. CDR3 nucleotide sequence: TGTGCCAGTAGTATAGAAGACAGCTGGGGAGCTTTCTTT.

This clone was detected a few times. The rearrangement links TRBV10-3 to TRBJ1-5, with D maybe TRBD1 (6 bases). From germline, CDR1 is ENHRY and CDR2 SYGVKD. V lost 6 bases, J lost 11 bases, and 20 bases lay in between. The CDR3 totals 14 residues. CDR3 sequence (DNA): TGTGCCATCAGCCCGACAGGTGAGCTAGGGGCCCAGCATTTT. Residues: CAISPTGELGAQHF.

The chain couples TRBV5-1 to TRBJ1-2; TRBD1 might be the D (5 bases). The germline V and J ends were trimmed by 5 bases and 2 bases, with 10 bases remaining between them. Germline V lookup: CDR1 SGHRS, CDR2 YFSETQ. CDR3 size: 13 residues. This chain's CDR3 is CASSTGENYGYTF. In DNA form, the CDR3 reads TGCGCCAGCAGTACGGGGGAGAACTATGGCTACACCTTC.

V and J are TRBV2 and TRBJ1-2; 7 nucleotides line up with TRBD1. The J segment lost 4 bases and the V segment lost 6 bases, leaving 8 bases of the junction unmatched. The CDR3 loop spans 14 amino acids. Germline V lookup: CDR1 SNHLY, CDR2 FYNNEI. The CDR3 loop is CASRYAEGAYGYTF. In DNA, the CDR3 is TGTGCCAGCAGATACGCGGAGGGGGCCTATGGCTACACCTTC.

The J gene is TRBJ2-1, the V gene TRBV25-1; TRBD2 aligns across 11 bases. The V and J ends lost 3 bases and 9 bases, in that order; junction bases with no gene match: 10. This CDR3 spans 16 amino acids. Germline assignment: CDR1 MGHDK and CDR2 SYGVNS. CDR3 residues: CASSDPTSGGWGEQFF. CDR3 sequence (DNA): TGTGCCAGCAGTGACCCAACTAGCGGGGGCTGGGGTGAGCAGTTCTTC.

This chain uses TRBV7-7 with TRBJ2-5; 10 positions match TRBD2. V shed 2 bases, J shed 5 bases, and the junction held 5 bases outside the gene matches. CDR3 length equals 15 residues. Germline lookup yields CDR1 SSHAT and CDR2 FNYEAQ (reference sequence). CDR3 bases: TGTGCCAGCAGCTTACTCGGACTAGCGGATGAGACCCAGTACTTC. The encoded protein is CASSLLGLADETQYF.

The V call is TRBV19, the J call TRBJ1-2, with 7 bases aligning to TRBD1. Unmatched junction bases numbered 6, after V lost 6 bases and J lost 2 bases. This CDR3 is 14 amino acids long. Germline CDR1 and CDR2: LNHDA and SQIVND (reference sequence). The CDR3 is CASRLRDRNYGYTF. In DNA form, the CDR3 reads TGTGCCAGTAGACTCCGGGACAGAAACTATGGCTACACCTTC.

This clone was counted once. The chain uses TRBV14 and TRBJ1-2; D perhaps matches TRBD1 (5 bases). The CDR3 sequence is 13 residues long. With 5 bases removed from V and 6 bases from J, the gap between germline ends came to 13 bases. The germline CDR1 and CDR2 sequences are SGHDN and FVKESK. CDR3 sequence reads: CASSARQGHGYTF. In DNA, the CDR3 is TGTGCCAGCAGCGCCAGGCAGGGCCATGGCTACACCTTC.

This rearrangement joins TRBV5-4 to TRBJ1-6; no definite D call. Trimming removed 0 bases at V and 9 bases at J, with 10 bases between. CDR1 SGHNT and CDR2 YYREEE come from the germline V gene (reference sequence). This CDR3 is built from 14 residues. This chain's CDR3 is CASSLGEAGSPLHF. CDR3 coding DNA: TGTGCCAGCAGCTTGGGGGAAGCGGGTTCACCCCTCCACTTT.